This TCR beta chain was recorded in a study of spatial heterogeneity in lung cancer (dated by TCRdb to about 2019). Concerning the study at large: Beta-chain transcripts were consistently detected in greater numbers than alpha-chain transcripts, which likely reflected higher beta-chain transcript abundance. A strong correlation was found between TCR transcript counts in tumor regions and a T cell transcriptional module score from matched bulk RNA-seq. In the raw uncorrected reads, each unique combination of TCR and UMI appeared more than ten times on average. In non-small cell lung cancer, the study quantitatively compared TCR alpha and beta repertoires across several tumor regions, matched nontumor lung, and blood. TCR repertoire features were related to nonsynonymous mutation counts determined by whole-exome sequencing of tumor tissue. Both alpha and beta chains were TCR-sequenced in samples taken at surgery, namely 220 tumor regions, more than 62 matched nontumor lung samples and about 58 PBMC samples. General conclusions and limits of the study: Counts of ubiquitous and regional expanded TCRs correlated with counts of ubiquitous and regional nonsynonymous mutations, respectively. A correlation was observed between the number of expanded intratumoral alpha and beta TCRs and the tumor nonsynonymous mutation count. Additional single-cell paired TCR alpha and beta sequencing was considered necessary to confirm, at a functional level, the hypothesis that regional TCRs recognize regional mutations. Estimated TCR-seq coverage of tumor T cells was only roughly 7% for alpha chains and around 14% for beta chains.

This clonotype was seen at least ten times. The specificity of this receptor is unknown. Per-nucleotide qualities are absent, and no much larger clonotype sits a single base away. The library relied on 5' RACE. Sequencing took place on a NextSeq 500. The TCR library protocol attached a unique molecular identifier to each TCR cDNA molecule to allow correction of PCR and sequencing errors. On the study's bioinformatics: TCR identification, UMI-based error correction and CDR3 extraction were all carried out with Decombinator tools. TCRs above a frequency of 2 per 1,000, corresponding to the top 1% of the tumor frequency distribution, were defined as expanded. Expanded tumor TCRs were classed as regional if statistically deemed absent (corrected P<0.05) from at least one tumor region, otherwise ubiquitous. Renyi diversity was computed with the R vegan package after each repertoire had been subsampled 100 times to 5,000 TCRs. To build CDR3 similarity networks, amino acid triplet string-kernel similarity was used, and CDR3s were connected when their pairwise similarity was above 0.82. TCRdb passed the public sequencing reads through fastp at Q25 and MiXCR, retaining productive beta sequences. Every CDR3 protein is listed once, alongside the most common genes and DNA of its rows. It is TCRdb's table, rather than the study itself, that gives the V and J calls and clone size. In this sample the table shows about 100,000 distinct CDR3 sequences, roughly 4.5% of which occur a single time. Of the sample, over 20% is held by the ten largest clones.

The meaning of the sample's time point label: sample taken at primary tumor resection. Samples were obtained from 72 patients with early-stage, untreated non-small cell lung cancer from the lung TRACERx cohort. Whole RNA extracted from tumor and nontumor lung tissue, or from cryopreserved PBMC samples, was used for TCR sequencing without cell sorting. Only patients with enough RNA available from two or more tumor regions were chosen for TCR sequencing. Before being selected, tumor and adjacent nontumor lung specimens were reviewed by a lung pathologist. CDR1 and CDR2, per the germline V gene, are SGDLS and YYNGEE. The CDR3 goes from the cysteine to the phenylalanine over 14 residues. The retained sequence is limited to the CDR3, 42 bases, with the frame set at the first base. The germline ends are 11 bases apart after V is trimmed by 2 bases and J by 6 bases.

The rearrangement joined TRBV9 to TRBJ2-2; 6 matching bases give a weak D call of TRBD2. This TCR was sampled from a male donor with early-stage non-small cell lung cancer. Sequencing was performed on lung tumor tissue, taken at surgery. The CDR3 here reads CASSVGGTAGELFF. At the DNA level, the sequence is TGTGCCAGCAGCGTCGGAGGGACTGCCGGGGAGCTGTTTTTT. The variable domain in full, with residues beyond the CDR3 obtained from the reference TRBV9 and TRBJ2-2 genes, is DSGVTQTPKHLITATGQRVTLRCSPRSGDLSVYWYQQSLDQGLQFLIQYYNGEERAKGNILERFSAQQFPDLHSELNLSSLELGDSALYFCASSVGGTAGELFFGEGSRLTVL.